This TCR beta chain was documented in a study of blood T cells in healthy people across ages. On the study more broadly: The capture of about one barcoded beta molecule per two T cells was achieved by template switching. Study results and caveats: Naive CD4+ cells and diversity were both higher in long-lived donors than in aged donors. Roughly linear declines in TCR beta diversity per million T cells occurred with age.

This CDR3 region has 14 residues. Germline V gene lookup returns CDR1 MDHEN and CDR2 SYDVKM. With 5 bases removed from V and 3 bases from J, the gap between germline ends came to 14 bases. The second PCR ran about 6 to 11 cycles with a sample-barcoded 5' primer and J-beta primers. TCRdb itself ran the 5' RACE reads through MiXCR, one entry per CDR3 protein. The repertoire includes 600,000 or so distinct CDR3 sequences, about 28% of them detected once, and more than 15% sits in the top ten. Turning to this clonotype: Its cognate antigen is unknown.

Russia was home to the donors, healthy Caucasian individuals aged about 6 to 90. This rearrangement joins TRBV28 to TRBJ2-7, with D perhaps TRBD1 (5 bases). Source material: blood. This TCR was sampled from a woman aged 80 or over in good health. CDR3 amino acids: CASSNRNRIYEQYF. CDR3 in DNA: TGTGCCAGCAGTAACCGGAACAGGATCTACGAGCAGTACTTC.